This T cell receptor beta chain was identified during a study of CD8 T cells in Susac syndrome. The CDR3 runs 17 residues. The V gene end was trimmed by 3 bases and the J gene end by 5 bases; junction bases not matched to a gene: 12. Per the germline V gene, CDR1 is MDHEN and CDR2 is SYDVKM. General study results and limits: An acknowledgment was made by the study that its TCR sequencing and HLA analysis involved relatively few individuals.

Negative isolation yielded the CD8+ and CD4+ T cells, while FACS enriched the TEMRA cells. With respect to this clonotype: No antigen is known for it.

When the RNA was reverse transcribed, random hexamers were used with an input of about 0.5 to 1 ug. Amplification of TCR beta CDR3 by immunoSEQ multiplex PCR spanned 54 Vbeta and 13 Jbeta. TCRdb reanalysed the immunoSEQ multiplex PCR reads using MiXCR and keeps one entry per CDR3 protein. In the table there are approximately 130,000 distinct CDR3 sequences, about 90% of which are singletons. Sequenced: CD8+ T cells from PBMCs. The gene calls are TRBV28 and TRBJ2-2, with 7 bases identical to TRBD1. The source of this sequence is a human donor with multiple sclerosis. CDR3 sequence (DNA): TGTGCCAGCAGTTTGAGTTTCGGACAGGAAGAGACCGGGGAGCTGTTTTTT. This encodes CASSLSFGQEETGELFF.